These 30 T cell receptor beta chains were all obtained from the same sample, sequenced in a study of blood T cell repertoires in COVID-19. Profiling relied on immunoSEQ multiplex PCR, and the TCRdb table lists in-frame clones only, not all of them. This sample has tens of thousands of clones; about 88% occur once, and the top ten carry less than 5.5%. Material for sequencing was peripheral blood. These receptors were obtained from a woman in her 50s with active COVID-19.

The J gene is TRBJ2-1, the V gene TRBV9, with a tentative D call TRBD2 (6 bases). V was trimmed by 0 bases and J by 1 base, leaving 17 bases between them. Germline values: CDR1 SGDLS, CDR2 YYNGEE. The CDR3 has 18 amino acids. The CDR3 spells CASSVAVGAGRSYNEQFF. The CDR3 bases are TGTGCCAGCAGCGTAGCGGTCGGGGCGGGAAGGTCCTACAATGAGCAGTTCTTC.

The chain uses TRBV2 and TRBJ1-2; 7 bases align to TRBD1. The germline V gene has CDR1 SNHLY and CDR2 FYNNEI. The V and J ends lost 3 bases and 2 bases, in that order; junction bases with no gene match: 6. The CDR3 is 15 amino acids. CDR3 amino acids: CASSDTSRGNYGYTF. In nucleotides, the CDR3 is TGTGCCAGCAGTGATACGTCCAGGGGGAACTATGGCTACACCTTC. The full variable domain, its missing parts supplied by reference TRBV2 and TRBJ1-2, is EPEVTQTPSHQVTQMGQEVILRCVPISNHLYFYWYRQILGQKVEFLVSFYNNEISEKSEIFDDQFSVERPDGSNFTLKIRSTKLEDSAMYFCASSDTSRGNYGYTFGSGTRLTVV.

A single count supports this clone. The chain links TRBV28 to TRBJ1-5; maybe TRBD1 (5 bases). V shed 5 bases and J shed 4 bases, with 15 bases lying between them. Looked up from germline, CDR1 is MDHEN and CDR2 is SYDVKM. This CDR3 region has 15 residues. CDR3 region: CASSSPAGPNQPQHF. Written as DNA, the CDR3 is TGTGCCAGCAGTAGCCCTGCGGGGCCGAATCAGCCCCAGCATTTT.

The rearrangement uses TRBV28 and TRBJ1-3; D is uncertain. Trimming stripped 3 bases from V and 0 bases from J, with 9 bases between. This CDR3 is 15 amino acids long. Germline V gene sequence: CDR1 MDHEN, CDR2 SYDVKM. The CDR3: CASSFEAYSGNTIYF. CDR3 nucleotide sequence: TGTGCCAGCAGTTTTGAAGCCTACTCTGGAAACACCATATATTTT.

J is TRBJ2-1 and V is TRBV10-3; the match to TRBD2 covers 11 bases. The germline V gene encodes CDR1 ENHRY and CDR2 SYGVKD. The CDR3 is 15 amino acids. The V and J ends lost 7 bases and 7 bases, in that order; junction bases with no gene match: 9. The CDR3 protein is CAINELAGVWNEQFF. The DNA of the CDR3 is TGTGCCATCAACGAACTAGCGGGAGTGTGGAATGAGCAGTTCTTC.

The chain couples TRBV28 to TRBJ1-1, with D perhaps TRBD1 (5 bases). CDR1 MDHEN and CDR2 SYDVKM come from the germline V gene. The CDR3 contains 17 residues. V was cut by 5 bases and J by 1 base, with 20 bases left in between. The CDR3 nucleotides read TGTGCCAGCAGTGCGGGGACCCGCAGGGCGCAGAACACTGAAGCTTTCTTT. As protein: CASSAGTRRAQNTEAFF.

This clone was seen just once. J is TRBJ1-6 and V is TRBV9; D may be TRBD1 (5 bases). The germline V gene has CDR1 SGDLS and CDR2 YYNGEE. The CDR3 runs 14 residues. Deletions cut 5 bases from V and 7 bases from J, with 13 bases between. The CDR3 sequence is CASRSGGKNSPLHF. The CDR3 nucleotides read TGTGCCAGCAGATCCGGGGGGAAAAATTCACCCCTCCACTTT.

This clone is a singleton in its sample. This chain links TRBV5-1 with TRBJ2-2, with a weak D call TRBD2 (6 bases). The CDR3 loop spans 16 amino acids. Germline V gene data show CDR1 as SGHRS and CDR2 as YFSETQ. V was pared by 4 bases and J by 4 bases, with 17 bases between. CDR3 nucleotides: TGCGCCAGCAGCACCCGCCCGGGAGCGGGCACCGGGGAGCTGTTTTTT. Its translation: CASSTRPGAGTGELFF.

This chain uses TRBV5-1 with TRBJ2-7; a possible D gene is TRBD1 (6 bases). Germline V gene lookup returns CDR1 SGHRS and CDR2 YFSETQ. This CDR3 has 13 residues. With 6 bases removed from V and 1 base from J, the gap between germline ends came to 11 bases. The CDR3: CASTVTGSYEQYF. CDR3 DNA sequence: TGCGCCAGCACCGTGACAGGTTCCTACGAGCAGTACTTC.

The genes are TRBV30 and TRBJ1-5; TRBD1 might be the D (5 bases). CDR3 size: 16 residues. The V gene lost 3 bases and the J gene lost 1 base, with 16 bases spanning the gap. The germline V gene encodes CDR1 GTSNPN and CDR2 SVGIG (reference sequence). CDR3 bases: TGTGCCTGGAGCGTCCCAGGGATGCGGAGCAATCAGCCCCAGCATTTT. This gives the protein CAWSVPGMRSNQPQHF.

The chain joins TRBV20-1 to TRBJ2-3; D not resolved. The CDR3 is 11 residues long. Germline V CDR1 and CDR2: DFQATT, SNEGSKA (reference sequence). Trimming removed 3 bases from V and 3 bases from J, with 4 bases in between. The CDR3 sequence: CSARYTDTQYF. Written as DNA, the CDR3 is TGCAGTGCTAGGTATACAGATACGCAGTATTTT.

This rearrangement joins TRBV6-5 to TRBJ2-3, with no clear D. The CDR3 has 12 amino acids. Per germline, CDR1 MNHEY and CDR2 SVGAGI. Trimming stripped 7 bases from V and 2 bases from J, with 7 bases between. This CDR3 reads CASMAFTDTQYF. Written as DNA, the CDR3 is TGTGCCAGCATGGCCTTCACAGATACGCAGTATTTT.

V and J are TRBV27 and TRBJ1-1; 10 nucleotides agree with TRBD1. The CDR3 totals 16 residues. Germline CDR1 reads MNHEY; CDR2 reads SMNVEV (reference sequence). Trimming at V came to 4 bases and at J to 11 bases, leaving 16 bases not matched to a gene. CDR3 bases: TGTGCCAGCAGTTCACCTAACACAGGACAGGGGGTTAGGGCTTTCTTT. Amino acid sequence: CASSSPNTGQGVRAFF.

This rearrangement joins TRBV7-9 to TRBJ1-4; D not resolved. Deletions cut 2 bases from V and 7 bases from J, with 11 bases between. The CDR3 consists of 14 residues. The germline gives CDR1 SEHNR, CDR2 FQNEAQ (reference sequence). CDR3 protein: CASSLREVAEKLFF. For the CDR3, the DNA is TGTGCCAGCAGCTTAAGGGAGGTCGCTGAAAAACTGTTTTTT.

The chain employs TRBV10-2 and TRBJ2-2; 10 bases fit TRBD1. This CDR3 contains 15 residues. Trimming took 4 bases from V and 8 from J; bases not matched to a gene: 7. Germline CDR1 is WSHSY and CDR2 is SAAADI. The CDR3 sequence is CASSGRDRGLGELFF. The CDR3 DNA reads TGCGCCAGCAGTGGCCGGGACAGGGGCCTGGGGGAGCTGTTTTTT.

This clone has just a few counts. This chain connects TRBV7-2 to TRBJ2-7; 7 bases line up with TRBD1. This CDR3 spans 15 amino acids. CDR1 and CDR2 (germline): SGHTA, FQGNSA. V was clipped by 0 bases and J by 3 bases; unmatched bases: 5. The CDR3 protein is CASSLARGSSYEQYF. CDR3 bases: TGTGCCAGCAGCTTAGCCAGGGGGTCTAGCTACGAGCAGTACTTC.

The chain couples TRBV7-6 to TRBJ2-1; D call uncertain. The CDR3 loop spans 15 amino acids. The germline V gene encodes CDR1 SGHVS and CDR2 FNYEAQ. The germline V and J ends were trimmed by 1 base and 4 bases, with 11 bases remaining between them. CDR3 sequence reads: CASSLGPTVYNEQFF. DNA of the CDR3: TGTGCCAGCAGCTTAGGACCCACAGTTTACAATGAGCAGTTCTTC.

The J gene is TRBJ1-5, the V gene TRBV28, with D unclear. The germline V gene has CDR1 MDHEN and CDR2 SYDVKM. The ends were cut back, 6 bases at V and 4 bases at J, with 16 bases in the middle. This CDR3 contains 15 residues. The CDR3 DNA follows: TGTGCCAGCAGCCCCCGGGATATAAATAATCAGCCCCAGCATTTT. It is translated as CASSPRDINNQPQHF.

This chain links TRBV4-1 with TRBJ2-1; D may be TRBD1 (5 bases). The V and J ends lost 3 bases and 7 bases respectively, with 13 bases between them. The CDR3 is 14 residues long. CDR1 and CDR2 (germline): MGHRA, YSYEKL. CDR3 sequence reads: CASSQTDRANEQFF. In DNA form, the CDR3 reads TGCGCCAGCAGCCAGACCGACAGAGCTAATGAGCAGTTCTTC.

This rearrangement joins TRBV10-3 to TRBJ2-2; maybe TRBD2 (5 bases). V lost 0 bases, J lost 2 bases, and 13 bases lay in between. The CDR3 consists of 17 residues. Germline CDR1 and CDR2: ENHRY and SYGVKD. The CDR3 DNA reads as TGTGCCATCAGTGAGTCGGCGGGCGAGACTAACACCGGGGAGCTGTTTTTT. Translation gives CAISESAGETNTGELFF.

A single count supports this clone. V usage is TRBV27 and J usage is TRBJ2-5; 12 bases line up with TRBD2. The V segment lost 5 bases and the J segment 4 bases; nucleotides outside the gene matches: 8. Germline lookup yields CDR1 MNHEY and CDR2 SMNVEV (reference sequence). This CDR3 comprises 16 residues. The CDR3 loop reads CASSVGLAGNAETQYF. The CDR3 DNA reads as TGTGCCAGCAGTGTCGGACTAGCGGGGAACGCAGAGACCCAGTACTTC.

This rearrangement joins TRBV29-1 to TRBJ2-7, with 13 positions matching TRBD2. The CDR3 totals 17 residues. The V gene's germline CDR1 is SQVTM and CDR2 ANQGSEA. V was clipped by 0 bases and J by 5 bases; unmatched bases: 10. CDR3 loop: CSVEELAGGPFLHEQYF. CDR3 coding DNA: TGCAGCGTTGAAGAACTAGCGGGAGGGCCCTTCCTCCACGAGCAGTACTTC.

The CDR3 DNA reads TGTGCCAGCAGCCAATTATTCGATCAGGGCGGATTGCAAGAGACCCAGTACTTC. Its protein is CASSQLFDQGGLQETQYF. V usage is TRBV3-1 (or the pseudogene TRBV3-2) and J usage is TRBJ2-5; maybe TRBD1 (5 bases). The V end lost 2 bases, the J end lost 2 bases, and 21 bases lay between the germline ends. The CDR3 spans 18 residues. Germline values: CDR1 LGHDT, CDR2 YNNKEL (reference sequence).

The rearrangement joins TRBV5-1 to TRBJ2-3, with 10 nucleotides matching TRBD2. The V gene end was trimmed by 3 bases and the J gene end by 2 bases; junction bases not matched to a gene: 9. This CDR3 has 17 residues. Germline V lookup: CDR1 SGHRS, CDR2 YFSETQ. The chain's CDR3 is CASSYLLAGVTTDTQYF. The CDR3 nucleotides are TGCGCCAGCAGCTACCTCCTAGCGGGAGTAACCACAGATACGCAGTATTTT.

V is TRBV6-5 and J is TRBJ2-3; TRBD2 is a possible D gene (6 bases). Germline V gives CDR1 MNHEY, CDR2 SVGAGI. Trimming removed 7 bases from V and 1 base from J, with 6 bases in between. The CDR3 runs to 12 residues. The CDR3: CASTSGTDTQYF. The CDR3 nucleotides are TGTGCCAGCACTAGCGGCACAGATACGCAGTATTTT.

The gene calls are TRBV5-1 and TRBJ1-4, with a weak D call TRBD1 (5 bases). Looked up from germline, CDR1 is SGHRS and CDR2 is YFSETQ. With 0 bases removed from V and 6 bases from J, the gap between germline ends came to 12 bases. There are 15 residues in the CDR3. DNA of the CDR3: TGCGCCAGCAGCTTGGCCCCAGGGAGGGATGAAAAACTGTTTTTT. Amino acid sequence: CASSLAPGRDEKLFF.

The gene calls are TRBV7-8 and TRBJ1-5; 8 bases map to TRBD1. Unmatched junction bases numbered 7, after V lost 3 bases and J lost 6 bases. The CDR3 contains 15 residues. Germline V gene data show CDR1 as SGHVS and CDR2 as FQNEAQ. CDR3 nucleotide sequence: TGTGCCAGCAGCTTTCCAGGGGGCGATAGTCAGCCCCAGCATTTT. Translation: CASSFPGGDSQPQHF.

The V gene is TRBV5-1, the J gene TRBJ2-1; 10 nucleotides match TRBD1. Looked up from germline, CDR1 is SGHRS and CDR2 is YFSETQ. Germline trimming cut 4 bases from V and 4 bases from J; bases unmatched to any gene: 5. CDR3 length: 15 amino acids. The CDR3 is CASSVTGGSYNEQFF. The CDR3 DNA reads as TGCGCCAGCAGCGTGACAGGGGGCTCGTACAATGAGCAGTTCTTC.

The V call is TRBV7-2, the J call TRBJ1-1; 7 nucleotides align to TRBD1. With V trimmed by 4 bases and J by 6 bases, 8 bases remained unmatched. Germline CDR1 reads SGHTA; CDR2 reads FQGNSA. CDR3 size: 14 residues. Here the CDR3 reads CASSSYRGPPEAFF. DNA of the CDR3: TGTGCCAGCAGCTCATACAGGGGCCCTCCTGAAGCTTTCTTT. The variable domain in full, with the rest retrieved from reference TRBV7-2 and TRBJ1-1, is GAGVSQSPSNKVTEKGKDVELRCDPISGHTALYWYRQSLGQGLEFLIYFQGNSAPDKSGLPSDRFSAERTGGSVSTLTIQRTQQEDSAVYLCASSSYRGPPEAFFGQGTRLTVV.

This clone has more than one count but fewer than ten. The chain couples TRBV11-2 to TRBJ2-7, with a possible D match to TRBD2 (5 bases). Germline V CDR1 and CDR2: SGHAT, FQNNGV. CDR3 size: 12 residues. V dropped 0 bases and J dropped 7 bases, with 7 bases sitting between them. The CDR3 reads CASSLEGEEQYF. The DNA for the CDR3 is TGTGCCAGCAGCTTAGAGGGAGAGGAGCAGTACTTC.